The T cell receptor (beta chain) described here comes from a study of beta chain features in type 1 diabetes. At the level of the study: Healthy donors resembled patients in age, gender and cell yields.

cDNA synthesis used the whole RNA isolate, giving expressed TCRB sequences. Clones were sequenced by immunoSEQ multiplex PCR, and TCRdb holds only the in-frame ones, with some missing. The sample contains roughly 500,000 clones, roughly 10% of which appear only once. The CDR3 contains 10 residues. Trimming cost V 1 base and J 5 bases, with 0 bases left between them. From germline, CDR1 is SGHTA and CDR2 FQGNSA. The chain joins TRBV7-2 to TRBJ2-7; D ambiguous. Sequenced input: naive CD4+ T cells from blood. The clonotype was recovered from a woman younger than 35 in good health. CDR3 sequence: CASSLDEQYV. The CDR3 DNA follows: TGTGCCAGCAGCTTAGACGAGCAGTACGTC.